The rows below give T cell receptor beta chains drawn from one sample of a study of CD8 T cells in ankylosing spondylitis. In TCRdb, the 5' RACE reads were re-called with MiXCR into one record per CDR3 protein. The table includes about 800,000 distinct CDR3 sequences, over 9.5% detected once. The sample consisted of blood, either unsorted or a sorted T cell fraction (not recorded which). The receptors stem from a male donor with ankylosing spondylitis. Each CDR3 is given with its conserved first and last residue. The order of the fields is CDR3 protein, CDR3 DNA, V gene, D gene, J gene, clone size. A D gene is named only where the DNA matches it firmly. The size of a clone is reported for some rows only, either as once, few or many, or as a class for expanded clones.

cdr3_aa: CASRRRGYTGELFF
cdr3_nt: TGTGCCAGCAGGCGAAGGGGATACACCGGGGAGCTGTTTTTT
v_call: TRBV27
d_call: .
j_call: TRBJ2-2
clone_size: .

cdr3_aa: CASSLSATGGAKSEQYF
cdr3_nt: TGCGCCAGCAGCTTGTCGGCAACAGGGGGCGCGAAGAGCGAGCAGTACTTC
v_call: TRBV5-1
d_call: TRBD1
j_call: TRBJ2-7
clone_size: few

cdr3_aa: CASSFGRSNQPQHF
cdr3_nt: TGTGCCAGCAGCTTCGGACGAAGCAATCAGCCCCAGCATTTT
v_call: TRBV12-3/TRBV12-4
d_call: .
j_call: TRBJ1-5
clone_size: few

cdr3_aa: CASSVDISGANVLTF
cdr3_nt: TGTGCCAGCAGCGTAGATATCTCTGGGGCCAACGTCCTGACTTTC
v_call: TRBV7-2
d_call: .
j_call: TRBJ2-6
clone_size: many

cdr3_aa: CAISELGRGAKETQYF
cdr3_nt: TGTGCCATCAGTGAGCTCGGGAGGGGGGCCAAGGAGACCCAGTACTTC
v_call: TRBV10-3
d_call: TRBD2
j_call: TRBJ2-5
clone_size: .

cdr3_aa: CSARVGSSQETQYF
cdr3_nt: TGCAGTGCTAGAGTCGGATCCAGTCAAGAGACCCAGTACTTC
v_call: TRBV20-1
d_call: .
j_call: TRBJ2-5
clone_size: .

cdr3_aa: CASSLEAAVTQYF
cdr3_nt: TGCGCCAGCAGCTTGGAGGCAGCGGTTACGCAGTATTTT
v_call: TRBV5-1
d_call: .
j_call: TRBJ2-3
clone_size: .

cdr3_aa: CASSVEGQPNTEAFF
cdr3_nt: TGTGCCAGCAGCGTAGAAGGACAGCCGAACACTGAAGCTTTCTTT
v_call: TRBV9
d_call: .
j_call: TRBJ1-1
clone_size: .

cdr3_aa: CASSYNKQGLQFF
cdr3_nt: TGTGCCAGCAGTTACAACAAACAGGGGCTGCAGTTCTTC
v_call: TRBV6-6
d_call: TRBD1
j_call: TRBJ2-1
clone_size: .

cdr3_aa: CASSHSGRISGNTIYF
cdr3_nt: TGCGCCAGCAGCCACTCCGGCAGGATCTCTGGAAACACCATATATTTT
v_call: TRBV4-3
d_call: .
j_call: TRBJ1-3
clone_size: .

cdr3_aa: CASSLLGLAELNTGELFF
cdr3_nt: TGCGCCAGCAGCCTTTTAGGGCTAGCGGAGCTGAACACCGGGGAGCTGTTTTTT
v_call: TRBV4-3
d_call: TRBD2
j_call: TRBJ2-2
clone_size: .

cdr3_aa: CSAAPSQETQYF
cdr3_nt: TGCAGTGCCGCACCCAGCCAAGAGACCCAGTACTTC
v_call: TRBV20-1
d_call: .
j_call: TRBJ2-5
clone_size: .

cdr3_aa: CASSFTSAHNEQFF
cdr3_nt: TGTGCCAGCAGCTTTACTAGCGCCCACAATGAGCAGTTCTTC
v_call: TRBV7-9
d_call: TRBD2
j_call: TRBJ2-1
clone_size: few

cdr3_aa: CSVERGTGGEQYF
cdr3_nt: TGCAGCGTTGAGAGGGGGACAGGGGGCGAGCAGTACTTC
v_call: TRBV29-1
d_call: TRBD1
j_call: TRBJ2-7
clone_size: .

cdr3_aa: CASSPTGLLSRNEQFF
cdr3_nt: TGCGCCAGCAGCCCGACGGGGCTCCTCAGCAGGAATGAGCAGTTCTTC
v_call: TRBV5-1
d_call: .
j_call: TRBJ2-1
clone_size: few

cdr3_aa: CASSFPGTDQPQHF
cdr3_nt: TGTGCCAGCAGCTTTCCAGGGACGGACCAGCCCCAGCATTTT
v_call: TRBV5-4
d_call: .
j_call: TRBJ1-5
clone_size: .

cdr3_aa: CASSPSGKETQYF
cdr3_nt: TGTGCCAGCTCACCTAGCGGGAAGGAGACCCAGTACTTC
v_call: TRBV18
d_call: TRBD2
j_call: TRBJ2-5
clone_size: many

cdr3_aa: CSALKNTDTQYF
cdr3_nt: TGCAGTGCTCTAAAAAACACAGATACGCAGTATTTT
v_call: TRBV20-1
d_call: .
j_call: TRBJ2-3
clone_size: few

cdr3_aa: CSPRGGGEQFF
cdr3_nt: TGCAGTCCTCGAGGGGGCGGCGAGCAGTTCTTC
v_call: TRBV20-1
d_call: TRBD1
j_call: TRBJ2-1
clone_size: .

cdr3_aa: CASRSQKGSRLNTEAFF
cdr3_nt: TGTGCCAGCAGATCACAAAAGGGGTCCCGCTTGAACACTGAAGCTTTCTTT
v_call: TRBV11-2
d_call: .
j_call: TRBJ1-1
clone_size: few

cdr3_aa: CASSEWGGYEQYF
cdr3_nt: TGTGCCAGCAGTGAATGGGGGGGCTACGAGCAGTACTTC
v_call: TRBV25-1
d_call: TRBD2
j_call: TRBJ2-7
clone_size: .

cdr3_aa: CSSRRGSHTDTQYF
cdr3_nt: TGCAGCTCCCGGAGGGGATCCCACACAGATACGCAGTATTTT
v_call: TRBV29-1
d_call: .
j_call: TRBJ2-3
clone_size: many

cdr3_aa: CASSLMKNQPQHF
cdr3_nt: TGTGCCAGCAGCTTAATGAAAAACCAGCCCCAGCATTTT
v_call: TRBV7-2
d_call: .
j_call: TRBJ1-5
clone_size: few

cdr3_aa: CANRAGLVVGEQYF
cdr3_nt: TGTGCCAACAGGGCGGGCCTAGTCGTCGGCGAGCAGTACTTC
v_call: TRBV6-1
d_call: .
j_call: TRBJ2-7
clone_size: .

cdr3_aa: CASSLPPGTSTDTQYF
cdr3_nt: TGTGCCAGCAGCTTACCCCCAGGCACTAGCACAGATACGCAGTATTTT
v_call: TRBV7-9
d_call: .
j_call: TRBJ2-3
clone_size: few

cdr3_aa: CSARKAGGPLDEQFF
cdr3_nt: TGCAGTGCTAGAAAGGCGGGAGGGCCTCTGGATGAGCAGTTCTTC
v_call: TRBV20-1
d_call: TRBD2
j_call: TRBJ2-1
clone_size: .

cdr3_aa: CAISDPGIRTEAFF
cdr3_nt: TGTGCCATCAGTGACCCAGGGATCAGGACTGAAGCTTTCTTT
v_call: TRBV10-3
d_call: .
j_call: TRBJ1-1
clone_size: few

cdr3_aa: CATSDPYSYEQYF
cdr3_nt: TGTGCCACCAGTGATCCCTACAGCTACGAGCAGTACTTC
v_call: TRBV24-1
d_call: .
j_call: TRBJ2-7
clone_size: many

cdr3_aa: CASSGQGGGRNEQYF
cdr3_nt: TGTGCCAGCAGTGGCCAAGGGGGCGGGAGGAACGAGCAGTACTTC
v_call: TRBV6-1
d_call: .
j_call: TRBJ2-7
clone_size: few

cdr3_aa: CSVGNRGTETQYF
cdr3_nt: TGCAGCGTTGGGAACAGGGGTACGGAGACCCAGTACTTC
v_call: TRBV29-1
d_call: TRBD1
j_call: TRBJ2-5
clone_size: many

cdr3_aa: CASSPAQTGTQYF
cdr3_nt: TGTGCCAGCTCACCAGCCCAAACCGGGACCCAGTACTTC
v_call: TRBV18
d_call: .
j_call: TRBJ2-5
clone_size: few

cdr3_aa: CASSYGTYNEQFF
cdr3_nt: TGCGCCAGCAGCTACGGGACTTACAATGAGCAGTTCTTC
v_call: TRBV6-6
d_call: .
j_call: TRBJ2-1
clone_size: many

cdr3_aa: CASSEGDRVKLEQYF
cdr3_nt: TGCGCCAGCAGTGAGGGTGACAGGGTGAAGTTGGAGCAGTACTTC
v_call: TRBV5-1
d_call: TRBD1
j_call: TRBJ2-7
clone_size: few

cdr3_aa: CASRSPRGQGVDTQYF
cdr3_nt: TGCGCCAGCAGGTCGCCTAGGGGACAGGGAGTAGATACGCAGTATTTT
v_call: TRBV5-1
d_call: TRBD1
j_call: TRBJ2-3
clone_size: .

cdr3_aa: CASSVGRGKGYEQYF
cdr3_nt: TGTGCCAGCAGCGTAGGAAGGGGAAAGGGGTACGAGCAGTACTTC
v_call: TRBV7-9
d_call: .
j_call: TRBJ2-7
clone_size: few

cdr3_aa: CASSLGRPNYGYTF
cdr3_nt: TGTGCCAGCAGCTTAGGCAGGCCCAACTATGGCTACACCTTC
v_call: TRBV7-2
d_call: .
j_call: TRBJ1-2
clone_size: .

cdr3_aa: CSASGSTSGFAAQQYF
cdr3_nt: TGCAGTGCTAGTGGGAGTACTAGCGGGTTCGCAGCCCAGCAGTACTTC
v_call: TRBV20-1
d_call: TRBD2
j_call: TRBJ2-7
clone_size: many

cdr3_aa: CASSLQTGPNTGELFF
cdr3_nt: TGCGCCAGCAGCCTTCAGACAGGGCCGAACACCGGGGAGCTGTTTTTT
v_call: TRBV4-3
d_call: TRBD1
j_call: TRBJ2-2
clone_size: .

cdr3_aa: CASSLAGGTGNTIYF
cdr3_nt: TGTGCCAGCTCCCTTGCAGGAGGAACTGGAAACACCATATATTTT
v_call: TRBV18
d_call: .
j_call: TRBJ1-3
clone_size: .

cdr3_aa: CASSLSLLGEQYF
cdr3_nt: TGTGCCAGCAGCTTATCACTGTTGGGGGAGCAGTACTTC
v_call: TRBV11-2
d_call: .
j_call: TRBJ2-7
clone_size: .

cdr3_aa: CATRTGGSYEQYF
cdr3_nt: TGTGCCACCAGGACAGGGGGCTCCTACGAGCAGTACTTC
v_call: TRBV10-3
d_call: TRBD1
j_call: TRBJ2-7
clone_size: .

cdr3_aa: CASSQRRVGGDEKLFF
cdr3_nt: TGCGCCAGCAGCCAACGCCGTGTTGGGGGCGATGAAAAACTGTTTTTT
v_call: TRBV4-3
d_call: .
j_call: TRBJ1-4
clone_size: .

cdr3_aa: CASSLAGQGARYEQYF
cdr3_nt: TGTGCCAGCAGTTTAGCGGGACAGGGGGCGCGATACGAGCAGTACTTC
v_call: TRBV28
d_call: TRBD1
j_call: TRBJ2-7
clone_size: .

cdr3_aa: CASSGGTGGEQYF
cdr3_nt: TGTGCCAGCAGTGGAGGGACAGGGGGCGAGCAGTACTTC
v_call: TRBV6-6
d_call: TRBD1
j_call: TRBJ2-7
clone_size: .

cdr3_aa: CATSDPGLEGTDTQYF
cdr3_nt: TGTGCCACCAGTGATCCCGGGCTAGAGGGGACAGATACGCAGTATTTT
v_call: TRBV24-1
d_call: .
j_call: TRBJ2-3
clone_size: .

cdr3_aa: CASSFSGDLNYGYTF
cdr3_nt: TGTGCCAGCAGTTTTTCGGGGGACCTTAACTATGGCTACACCTTC
v_call: TRBV6-5
d_call: .
j_call: TRBJ1-2
clone_size: .

cdr3_aa: CASSPTGGGAGQPQHF
cdr3_nt: TGTGCCAGCTCCCCCACGGGGGGGGGCGCAGGGCAGCCCCAGCATTTT
v_call: TRBV18
d_call: .
j_call: TRBJ1-5
clone_size: .

cdr3_aa: CASSLGLGELFF
cdr3_nt: TGTGCCAGCAGCTTGGGCTTAGGGGAGCTGTTTTTT
v_call: TRBV7-9
d_call: .
j_call: TRBJ2-2
clone_size: .

cdr3_aa: CASSVEGGGEAFF
cdr3_nt: TGTGCCAGTAGTGTCGAGGGGGGCGGTGAAGCTTTCTTT
v_call: TRBV19
d_call: .
j_call: TRBJ1-1
clone_size: .

cdr3_aa: CASSLWASGASETQYF
cdr3_nt: TGTGCCAGCAGTTTATGGGCTAGCGGCGCCTCAGAGACCCAGTACTTC
v_call: TRBV27
d_call: TRBD2
j_call: TRBJ2-5
clone_size: few

cdr3_aa: CATSDSNTEAFF
cdr3_nt: TGTGCCACCAGTGACTCTAACACTGAAGCTTTCTTT
v_call: TRBV24-1
d_call: .
j_call: TRBJ1-1
clone_size: few

cdr3_aa: CASFPGLAAPYEQYF
cdr3_nt: TGTGCCAGCTTCCCCGGACTAGCGGCACCCTACGAGCAGTACTTC
v_call: TRBV18
d_call: TRBD2
j_call: TRBJ2-7
clone_size: .

cdr3_aa: CASSGTANSPLHF
cdr3_nt: TGTGCCAGCAGCGGGACGGCCAATTCACCCCTCCACTTT
v_call: TRBV12-3/TRBV12-4
d_call: .
j_call: TRBJ1-6
clone_size: .

cdr3_aa: CASSSSAATWYF
cdr3_nt: TGTGCCAGCAGTTCGTCGGCCGCGACGTGGTATTTT
v_call: TRBV12-3/TRBV12-4
d_call: .
j_call: TRBJ2-3
clone_size: .

cdr3_aa: CASSQPGTSVEQYF
cdr3_nt: TGTGCCAGCAGCCAACCCGGGACCTCTGTCGAGCAGTACTTC
v_call: TRBV4-2
d_call: .
j_call: TRBJ2-7
clone_size: many

cdr3_aa: CSVVGQVGEQYF
cdr3_nt: TGCAGCGTTGTCGGACAGGTTGGGGAGCAGTACTTC
v_call: TRBV29-1
d_call: TRBD1
j_call: TRBJ2-7
clone_size: .